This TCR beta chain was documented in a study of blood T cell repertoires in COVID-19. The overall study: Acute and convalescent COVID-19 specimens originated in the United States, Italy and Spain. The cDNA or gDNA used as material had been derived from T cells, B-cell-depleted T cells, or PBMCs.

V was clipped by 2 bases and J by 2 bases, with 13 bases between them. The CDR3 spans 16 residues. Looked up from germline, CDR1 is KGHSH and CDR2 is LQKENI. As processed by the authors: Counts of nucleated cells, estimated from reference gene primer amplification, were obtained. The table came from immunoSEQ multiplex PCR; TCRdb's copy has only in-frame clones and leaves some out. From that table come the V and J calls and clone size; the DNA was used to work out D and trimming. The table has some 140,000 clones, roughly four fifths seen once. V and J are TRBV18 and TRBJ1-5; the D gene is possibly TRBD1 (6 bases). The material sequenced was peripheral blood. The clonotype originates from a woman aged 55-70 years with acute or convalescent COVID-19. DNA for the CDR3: TGTGCCAGCTCACCAAATTCCGCAGGGGGCAATCAGCCCCAGCATTTT. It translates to CASSPNSAGGNQPQHF.